A single sample is the source of the 15 T cell receptor beta chains below, sequenced in a study of Ad26.COV2.S vaccination and SARS-CoV-2 variants. Using immunoSEQ multiplex PCR, the repertoire was profiled, and TCRdb retains in-frame clones only, with some absent. This sample has fewer than 150,000 clones; roughly 85% occur once, and the top ten carry around 5%. The specimen comprised peripheral blood, sampled after recovery from COVID-19. The source is a human donor who had recovered from COVID-19.

This rearrangement joins TRBV19 to TRBJ2-2; the match to TRBD1 covers 7 bases. CDR1 is LNHDA, CDR2 SQIVND, per germline (reference sequence). The junction had 9 bases not matched to a gene; V was cut back by 5 bases and J by 0 bases. This CDR3 is built from 17 residues. CDR3 nucleotide sequence: TGTGCCAGTAGTCCCGACAGGGACATCACGAACACCGGGGAGCTGTTTTTT. Residues: CASSPDRDITNTGELFF.

This rearrangement joins TRBV3-1 (or the pseudogene TRBV3-2) to TRBJ2-1; the match to TRBD2 covers 10 bases. V lost 7 bases and J lost 6; bases outside the gene matches: 9. CDR3 length equals 15 residues. In germline, CDR1 is LGHDT, CDR2 YNNKEL (reference sequence). CDR3 DNA sequence: TGTGCCAGCACCCCCCAGAGCGGGGGGGCCAATGAGCAGTTCTTC. Encoded protein: CASTPQSGGANEQFF.

The V and J genes are TRBV2 and TRBJ1-1; no clear D. The V end lost 5 bases, the J end lost 6 bases, and 7 bases lay between the germline ends. The germline V gene has CDR1 SNHLY and CDR2 FYNNEI. The CDR3 is 11 residues long. DNA for the CDR3: TGTGCCAGCAGTTACGCTCCTGAAGCTTTCTTT. It yields the protein CASSYAPEAFF.

The chain is built from TRBV5-1 and TRBJ2-6; possibly TRBD1 or TRBD2 for D (5 bases each). Trimming removed 6 bases from V and 4 bases from J, with 14 bases in between. From germline, CDR1 is SGHRS and CDR2 YFSETQ. The CDR3 loop spans 15 amino acids. In nucleotides, the CDR3 is TGCGCCAGCACCCCGGGACCCCGGGGGGCCAACGTCCTGACTTTC. Its protein product is CASTPGPRGANVLTF.

V is TRBV28 and J is TRBJ1-2, with D uncertain. Trimming shortened V by 6 bases and J by 4 bases, and 9 bases separated the two germline ends. CDR3 size: 12 residues. Germline V CDR1 and CDR2: MDHEN, SYDVKM. The CDR3 coding sequence is TGTGCCAGCAGAAGACGGACCTATGGCTACACCTTC. The encoded protein is CASRRRTYGYTF.

The rearrangement links TRBV4-1 to TRBJ2-3; the D gene is possibly TRBD2 (5 bases). The V end lost 3 bases, the J end lost 0 bases, and 19 bases lay between the germline ends. This CDR3 has 18 residues. Germline assignment: CDR1 MGHRA and CDR2 YSYEKL. DNA of the CDR3: TGCGCCAGCAGCCAGAATATGGGATCGGGGATTAGCACAGATACGCAGTATTTT. Its protein product is CASSQNMGSGISTDTQYF.

This chain joins TRBV5-8 and TRBJ1-4, with D maybe TRBD1 (6 bases). CDR3 length equals 12 residues. Germline V gene lookup returns CDR1 SGHTS and CDR2 YDEGEE. The V end lost 2 bases, the J end lost 8 bases, and 7 bases lay between the germline ends. The CDR3 DNA is TGTGCCAGCAGCTTACAGGGAGAAAAACTGTTTTTT. Protein product: CASSLQGEKLFF.

The chain combines TRBV7-2 with TRBJ2-1; 10 bases are shared with TRBD1. The germline V gene encodes CDR1 SGHTA and CDR2 FQGNSA. There are 15 residues in the CDR3. The V and J ends lost 4 bases and 3 bases, in that order; junction bases with no gene match: 3. Here the CDR3 DNA reads TGTGCCAGCAGCTCGGGACAGGGGTACTACAATGAGCAGTTCTTC. As protein: CASSSGQGYYNEQFF.

The count of this clone is one. The genes are TRBV28 and TRBJ1-2; no definite D call. The CDR3 has 12 amino acids. Deletions cut 10 bases from V and 6 bases from J, with 15 bases between. Looked up from germline, CDR1 is MDHEN and CDR2 is SYDVKM. CDR3 protein: CATSPRSDGYTF. CDR3 coding DNA: TGTGCCACTTCCCCCAGGAGTGATGGCTACACCTTC.

J is TRBJ1-1 and V is TRBV2; D is ambiguous. Between the trimmed V and J ends, which lost 3 bases and 1 base, there was a span of 9 bases. The CDR3 loop spans 14 amino acids. CDR1 is SNHLY, CDR2 FYNNEI, per germline. CDR3 bases: TGTGCCAGCAGTGATCATGTGGCGAACACTGAAGCTTTCTTT. Translating it yields CASSDHVANTEAFF.

The V gene is TRBV6-1, the J gene TRBJ1-3; 7 bases line up with TRBD1. Germline values: CDR1 MNHNS, CDR2 SASEGT. This CDR3 has 19 amino acids. Trimming cost V 2 bases and J 0 bases; bases outside gene matches: 13. Here the CDR3 reads CASSEKRGGRGDSGNTIYF. In nucleotides, the CDR3 is TGTGCCAGCAGTGAAAAGAGGGGGGGCAGGGGGGACTCTGGAAACACCATATATTTT.

The gene calls are TRBV27 and TRBJ2-3, with 9 bases aligning to TRBD1. With V trimmed by 4 bases and J by 3 bases, 5 bases remained unmatched. This CDR3 is built from 15 residues. In germline, CDR1 is MNHEY, CDR2 SMNVEV (reference sequence). CDR3: CASSSGGQGTDTQYF. CDR3 DNA sequence: TGTGCCAGCAGTTCAGGGGGACAGGGAACAGATACGCAGTATTTT.

The count of this clone is one. The rearrangement joins TRBV21-1 to TRBJ2-3; TRBD1, the D gene given by the table, was not confirmed from the DNA. TRBV21-1 is shown as a pseudogene. CDR3 size: 20 residues. The CDR3: CASSKEEGQGWFCLTDTQYF. CDR3 sequence (DNA): TGTGCCAGCAGCAAAGAGGAGGGACAGGGGTGGTTTTGTTTGACAGATACGCAGTATTTT.

This clone was counted between two and nine times. V usage is TRBV28 and J usage is TRBJ2-2, with TRBD1 matching over 9 bases. Germline lookup yields CDR1 MDHEN and CDR2 SYDVKM. The CDR3 covers 15 residues. With V trimmed by 5 bases and J by 5 bases, 6 bases remained unmatched. CDR3 sequence (DNA): TGTGCCAGCAGTGTCGCCGGGACAGGGACCGGGGAGCTGTTTTTT. It translates to CASSVAGTGTGELFF.

The genes are TRBV28 and TRBJ2-6; 7 bases map to TRBD1. With V trimmed by 4 bases and J by 4 bases, 4 bases remained unmatched. The CDR3 is 15 residues long. Germline CDR1 reads MDHEN; CDR2 reads SYDVKM. The CDR3 DNA is TGTGCCAGCAGTTCCGAGGGGGCCGGGGCCAACGTCCTGACTTTC. The encoded protein is CASSSEGAGANVLTF.